The 17 T cell receptor beta chains reported below all come from one sample, sequenced in a study of PD-L1 blockade in urothelial cancer. The assay was immunoSEQ multiplex PCR, and TCRdb's table has in-frame clones only and misses some. The table includes 35,000 to 55,000 clones, roughly 91% detected once. This material consisted of PBMCs, taken around atezolizumab (anti-PD-L1) treatment. The receptors come from a woman aged 60-70 years with urothelial cancer.

This clone appeared a few times. The chain carries TRBV27 and TRBJ2-7; TRBD2 is a possible D gene (6 bases). Trimming cost V 2 bases and J 5 bases, with 19 bases left between them. This CDR3 has 16 residues. CDR1 is MNHEY, CDR2 SMNVEV, per germline (reference sequence). CDR3 DNA: TGTGCCAGCAGTTTACACGCGGGGTCCATAATGAACGAGCAGTACTTC. This sequence encodes CASSLHAGSIMNEQYF.

The V and J genes are TRBV5-4 and TRBJ2-7, with D possibly matching TRBD2 (6 bases). The CDR3 is 12 residues long. V gave up 3 bases and J gave up 4 bases, with 8 bases separating them. The germline CDR1 and CDR2 sequences are SGHNT and YYREEE (reference sequence). CDR3 sequence: CASSYGGYEQYF. As DNA, the CDR3 is TGTGCCAGCAGCTACGGAGGGTACGAGCAGTACTTC.

This clone appeared once. The chain couples TRBV6-5 to TRBJ1-1, with D perhaps matching TRBD1 (5 bases). CDR3 length: 15 amino acids. Germline V gene data show CDR1 as MNHEY and CDR2 as SVGAGI. V was cut by 0 bases and J by 7 bases, with 15 bases left in between. The DNA for the CDR3 is TGTGCCAGCAGTTACTCGAATCGTAGGGGATATGAAGCTTTCTTT. This gives the protein CASSYSNRRGYEAFF.

The gene calls are TRBV6-4 and TRBJ2-1; TRBD2 is a possible D gene (7 bases). This CDR3 contains 15 residues. Trimming pared 6 bases from V and 2 bases from J, leaving 14 bases between. Germline V lookup: CDR1 MRHNA, CDR2 SNTAGT. CDR3 nucleotide sequence: TGTGCCAGCAGCAAACGGGGGGCTACCTACAATGAGCAGTTCTTC. Protein: CASSKRGATYNEQFF.

This chain connects TRBV2 to TRBJ2-5; D ambiguous. The germline gives CDR1 SNHLY, CDR2 FYNNEI. The germline V and J ends were trimmed by 9 bases and 3 bases, with 8 bases remaining between them. The length of the CDR3 is 11 residues. DNA for the CDR3: TGTGCCAGTTCCGGAGAAGAGACCCAGTACTTC. Residues: CASSGEETQYF.

The chain couples TRBV7-6 to TRBJ2-2; the D gene is possibly TRBD1 (5 bases). The CDR3 covers 13 residues. Germline CDR1 SGHVS, CDR2 FNYEAQ. Trimming pared 4 bases from V and 6 bases from J, leaving 9 bases between. The CDR3 DNA reads as TGTGCCAGCAGCTCGAACAGGCCCGGGGAGCTGTTTTTT. Residues: CASSSNRPGELFF.

The gene calls are TRBV19 and TRBJ1-2; D is perhaps TRBD1 (6 bases). The V end lost 0 bases, the J end lost 3 bases, and 8 bases lay between the germline ends. Germline loops: CDR1 LNHDA, CDR2 SQIVND (reference sequence). The CDR3 totals 14 residues. The CDR3 region is CASSIDNRDYGYTF. As DNA, the CDR3 is TGTGCCAGTAGTATAGACAACAGGGACTATGGCTACACCTTC. The complete variable domain, with remaining parts taken from reference TRBV19 and TRBJ1-2, reads DGGITQSPKYLFRKEGQNVTLSCEQNLNHDAMYWYRQDPGQGLRLIYYSQIVNDFQKGDIAEGYSVSREKKESFPLTVTSAQKNPTAFYLCASSIDNRDYGYTFGSGTRLTVV.

V and J are TRBV7-9 and TRBJ1-5; D not resolved. The V gene's germline CDR1 is SEHNR and CDR2 FQNEAQ (reference sequence). There are 15 residues in the CDR3. With 1 base removed from V and 6 bases from J, the gap between germline ends came to 13 bases. This chain's CDR3 is CASSLEQSGSQPQHF. CDR3 sequence (DNA): TGTGCCAGCAGCTTAGAGCAGTCGGGAAGTCAGCCCCAGCATTTT.

The chain carries TRBV7-2 and TRBJ1-5, with unresolved D. The V gene's germline CDR1 is SGHTA and CDR2 FQGNSA. The CDR3 sequence is 14 residues long. The ends were cut back, 4 bases at V and 5 bases at J, with 12 bases in the middle. The CDR3 protein is CASSSRVAYQPQHF. The CDR3 DNA reads as TGTGCCAGCAGCTCCCGGGTAGCCTATCAGCCCCAGCATTTT.

The J gene is TRBJ1-2, the V gene TRBV10-3; 8 nucleotides line up with TRBD1. With 9 bases clipped from V and 6 bases from J, the junction kept 3 bases outside the gene matches. The germline V gene encodes CDR1 ENHRY and CDR2 SYGVKD. The CDR3 is 11 amino acids. In nucleotides, the CDR3 is TGTGCCATACAGGGGGAGAATGGCTACACCTTC. Its protein is CAIQGENGYTF.

The chain uses TRBV7-9 and TRBJ2-1; a weak D match, TRBD2 (5 bases). Trimming removed 5 bases from V and 0 bases from J, with 11 bases in between. The CDR3 is 15 amino acids. Per germline, CDR1 SEHNR and CDR2 FQNEAQ (reference sequence). The CDR3 sequence is CASSPRGGSYNEQFF. The CDR3 DNA is TGTGCCAGCAGCCCCCGCGGAGGCTCCTACAATGAGCAGTTCTTC. The variable domain in full, completed from reference TRBV7-9 and TRBJ2-1, reads DTGVSQNPRHKITKRGQNVTFRCDPISEHNRLYWYRQTLGQGPEFLTYFQNEAQLEKSRLLSDRFSAERPKGSFSTLEIQRTEQGDSAMYLCASSPRGGSYNEQFFGPGTRLTVL.

This chain joins TRBV5-1 and TRBJ2-7; 8 bases align to TRBD2. Trimming took 4 bases from V and 0 from J; bases not matched to a gene: 9. The CDR3 totals 16 residues. Germline CDR1 and CDR2: SGHRS and YFSETQ. The CDR3 protein is CASSGNSGAFSYEQYF. DNA of the CDR3: TGCGCCAGCAGCGGGAATAGCGGGGCCTTCTCCTACGAGCAGTACTTC.

The V call is TRBV6-5, the J call TRBJ2-7; perhaps TRBD1 as D (6 bases). V was pared by 6 bases and J by 4 bases, with 19 bases between. CDR3 size: 15 residues. CDR1 MNHEY and CDR2 SVGAGI come from the germline V gene. The CDR3, as DNA: TGTGCCAGCAGGAAACAGGGTTCAGGCCTTTACGAGCAGTACTTC. It is translated as CASRKQGSGLYEQYF.

This sequence joins TRBV27 and TRBJ2-4, with 10 bases aligning to TRBD2. Germline V gives CDR1 MNHEY, CDR2 SMNVEV (reference sequence). J lost 0 bases, V lost 5 bases, and 4 bases had no gene match. This CDR3 has 16 residues. The CDR3 coding sequence is TGTGCCAGCAGTCCATGGACTAGCGGAGCCAAAAACATTCAGTACTTC. Protein product: CASSPWTSGAKNIQYF.

This chain connects TRBV18 to TRBJ2-4; tentative D call: TRBD1 (5 bases). The V gene lost 0 bases and the J gene lost 9 bases, with 12 bases spanning the gap. The CDR3 consists of 14 residues. The germline V gene has CDR1 KGHSH and CDR2 LQKENI. The CDR3 DNA follows: TGTGCCAGCTCACCACCGGGCAGGGTGGGCATTCAGTACTTC. It specifies CASSPPGRVGIQYF.

The chain carries TRBV5-1 and TRBJ2-1; 7 bases are shared with TRBD2. The germline V gene has CDR1 SGHRS and CDR2 YFSETQ. V dropped 5 bases and J dropped 7; count of bases not matched to a gene: 12. The length of the CDR3 is 15 residues. The CDR3 sequence: CASSTTSPKSNEQFF. As DNA, the CDR3 is TGCGCCAGCAGTACGACTAGCCCAAAATCTAATGAGCAGTTCTTC.

The DNA of the CDR3 is TGTGCCAGCAGTTACTCTCAGGGGCGGCCAGACACTGAAGCTTTCTTT. Its translation is CASSYSQGRPDTEAFF. The V call is TRBV6-5, the J call TRBJ1-1; a possible D gene is TRBD1 (6 bases). Trimming cost V 0 bases and J 3 bases, with 14 bases left between them. The CDR3 has 16 amino acids. In germline, CDR1 is MNHEY, CDR2 SVGAGI.